This T cell receptor beta chain was recorded in a study of blood T cell repertoires in COVID-19. For the study at large: The samples span acute and convalescent COVID-19 from the United States, Italy and Spain. The cDNA or gDNA used as material had been derived from T cells, B-cell-depleted T cells, or PBMCs.

Trimming shortened V by 4 bases and J by 0 bases, and 12 bases separated the two germline ends. The CDR3 consists of 15 residues. CDR1 SGHNT and CDR2 YYREEE come from the germline V gene (reference sequence). Original data processing: By means of reference gene primer amplification, nucleated cell counts were estimated. Using immunoSEQ multiplex PCR, the repertoire was profiled, and TCRdb retains in-frame clones only, with some absent. V, J and clone size derive from that table, while D and trimming were established from the DNA sequence. The sample contains roughly 260,000 clones, around 86% of which appear only once. This clone was detected only a few times.

Sequencing input: peripheral blood. The TCR was taken from a man aged 35 to 55 who had recovered from COVID-19. This chain uses TRBV5-4 with TRBJ2-3, with a tentative D call TRBD2 (6 bases). The CDR3 spells CASSKDRGSTDTQYF. CDR3 DNA sequence: TGTGCCAGCAGCAAAGATCGGGGGAGCACAGATACGCAGTATTTT.